The 13 T cell receptor beta chains below come from one sample, sequenced in a study of cytomegalovirus exposure and HLA in healthy donors (dated by TCRdb to about 2017). Receptor libraries were prepared by the immunoSEQ multiplex PCR assay. For the multiplex PCR, a mixture combining 60 forward primers for TCR Vbeta segments and 13 reverse primers for TCR Jbeta segments was used. TCRdb obtained this table from immuneACCESS and retained in-frame rearrangements with V and J assigned. These tables miss some clones; where compared with another copy, unresolved V genes account for less than half of the shortfall, and the remainder is unexplained. The sample yields about 190,000 clones; about nine tenths were counted once. The ten largest clones represent 1.3% of the sample. The sequencing input was PBMCs. These receptors were collected from a man aged 25-45 years in good health and CMV-seronegative.

V gene TRBV19 combines with J gene TRBJ2-1; possibly TRBD2 for D (5 bases). Trimming took 3 bases from V and 6 from J, leaving 21 bases between them. The CDR3 is 17 amino acids. CDR1 and CDR2 (germline): LNHDA, SQIVND (reference sequence). Written as DNA, the CDR3 is TGTGCCAGTAGTATTATAGGTGGGAGCTATTCGGTCAATGAGCAGTTCTTC. Protein sequence: CASSIIGGSYSVNEQFF.

The chain has TRBV6-5 and TRBJ1-4, with 7 bases that match TRBD1. CDR1 and CDR2 from the germline V gene are MNHEY and SVGAGI. This CDR3 contains 14 residues. The ends lost 7 bases at V and 4 bases at J; junction bases unmatched: 6. Written as DNA, the CDR3 is TGTGCCAGCACGCCGGGACAGTATAATGAAAAACTGTTTTTT. Translation: CASTPGQYNEKLFF.

This clone has just one count. This chain joins TRBV7-2 and TRBJ2-5; 7 bases fit TRBD2. The CDR3 has 14 residues. The V gene end was trimmed by 2 bases and the J gene end by 2 bases; junction bases not matched to a gene: 2. CDR1 and CDR2 (germline): SGHTA, FQGNSA. The CDR3 DNA reads as TGTGCCAGCAGCTTAAAGGGACTACAAGAGACCCAGTACTTC. It is translated as CASSLKGLQETQYF.

The V call is TRBV6-1, the J call TRBJ2-1; 7 nucleotides align to TRBD2. With 3 bases clipped from V and 11 bases from J, the junction kept 1 base outside the gene matches. There are 11 residues in the CDR3. CDR1 and CDR2 from the germline V gene are MNHNS and SASEGT. The CDR3 spells CASSERGKQFF. In nucleotides, the CDR3 is TGTGCCAGCAGTGAGCGGGGGAAGCAGTTCTTC.

V and J are TRBV5-1 and TRBJ2-7; 7 positions match TRBD2. Germline lookup yields CDR1 SGHRS and CDR2 YFSETQ. V trimming: 2 bases; J trimming: 2 bases; junction bases outside the gene matches: 4. CDR3 length: 14 residues. In DNA, the CDR3 is TGCGCCAGCAGCTTAAGCGGGGCCGCCTACGAGCAGTACTTC. The encoded protein is CASSLSGAAYEQYF.

This clone was seen a handful of times. This chain connects TRBV6-5 to TRBJ2-5, with 7 bases matching TRBD1. V lost 2 bases and J lost 3; bases outside the gene matches: 6. The CDR3 sequence is 15 residues long. Germline V lookup: CDR1 MNHEY, CDR2 SVGAGI. The CDR3 sequence: CASSYGNDREETQYF. Written as DNA, the CDR3 is TGTGCCAGCAGTTACGGGAATGACAGGGAAGAGACCCAGTACTTC.

The CDR3: CASSENDRGRETQYF. The CDR3 coding sequence is TGTGCCAGCAGTGAAAACGACAGGGGGCGGGAGACCCAGTACTTC. This rearrangement joins TRBV6-4 to TRBJ2-5; the match to TRBD1 covers 10 bases. The CDR3 spans 15 residues. Per germline, CDR1 MRHNA and CDR2 SNTAGT. V lost 3 bases, J lost 5 bases, and 6 bases stayed unmatched.

The chain uses TRBV11-2 and TRBJ1-2; D gene uncertain. The CDR3 is 11 residues long. Trimming stripped 5 bases from V and 10 bases from J, with 11 bases between. CDR1 is SGHAT, CDR2 FQNNGV, per germline. DNA for the CDR3: TGTGCCAGCAGCAGCCGGGGAGCCTACACCTTC. It encodes CASSSRGAYTF.

With respect to this clone: The germline gene is not matched at one end of the junction; a read error may be the cause. The chain is built from TRBV7-9 and TRBJ2-1; TRBD2 matches at 10 bases. This CDR3 is built from 14 residues. Germline CDR1 is SEHNR and CDR2 is FQNEAQ (reference sequence). This CDR3 reads CASSLSLAGDLVLF. CDR3 DNA: TGTGCCAGCAGCTTAAGTCTAGCGGGAGACTTAGTCCTCTTC.

The chain has TRBV4-1 and TRBJ1-1, with 9 positions matching TRBD1. The CDR3 sequence is 17 residues long. The V segment lost 0 bases and the J segment 10 bases; nucleotides outside the gene matches: 15. Germline values: CDR1 MGHRA, CDR2 YSYEKL. The CDR3 coding sequence is TGCGCCAGCAGCCAAGACACGACACTCACAGGGGGCGCGGGAGCTTTCTTT. Its protein product is CASSQDTTLTGGAGAFF.

This clone was detected once. This chain uses TRBV9 with TRBJ2-7, with 11 bases aligning to TRBD1. The CDR3 covers 16 residues. Germline CDR1 and CDR2: SGDLS and YYNGEE. The V and J ends lost 4 bases and 2 bases, in that order; junction bases with no gene match: 8. CDR3 sequence (DNA): TGTGCCAGCAGCAAACAACCGGGACAGGGGGCCTACGAGCAGTACTTC. Translating it yields CASSKQPGQGAYEQYF.

The rearrangement links TRBV29-1 to TRBJ2-1; 9 nucleotides match TRBD2. Looked up from germline, CDR1 is SQVTM and CDR2 is ANQGSEA. The CDR3 totals 17 residues. V lost 3 bases, J lost 9 bases, and 18 bases stayed unmatched. DNA for the CDR3: TGCAGCGTTGATTCTCAGTACTGGCGGGGGGGTTTTATTGAGCAGTTCTTC. Translating gives CSVDSQYWRGGFIEQFF.

CDR3 sequence: CASSRSDREFGANYGYTF. The CDR3 nucleotides are TGTGCCAGTAGTAGGTCGGACAGGGAGTTTGGAGCTAACTATGGCTACACCTTC. The chain combines TRBV19 with TRBJ1-2, with 8 bases aligning to TRBD1. CDR1 is LNHDA and CDR2 is SQIVND in the germline V gene (reference sequence). The trim removed 4 bases at V and 0 bases at J, leaving 13 bases unmatched. This CDR3 is 18 amino acids long.